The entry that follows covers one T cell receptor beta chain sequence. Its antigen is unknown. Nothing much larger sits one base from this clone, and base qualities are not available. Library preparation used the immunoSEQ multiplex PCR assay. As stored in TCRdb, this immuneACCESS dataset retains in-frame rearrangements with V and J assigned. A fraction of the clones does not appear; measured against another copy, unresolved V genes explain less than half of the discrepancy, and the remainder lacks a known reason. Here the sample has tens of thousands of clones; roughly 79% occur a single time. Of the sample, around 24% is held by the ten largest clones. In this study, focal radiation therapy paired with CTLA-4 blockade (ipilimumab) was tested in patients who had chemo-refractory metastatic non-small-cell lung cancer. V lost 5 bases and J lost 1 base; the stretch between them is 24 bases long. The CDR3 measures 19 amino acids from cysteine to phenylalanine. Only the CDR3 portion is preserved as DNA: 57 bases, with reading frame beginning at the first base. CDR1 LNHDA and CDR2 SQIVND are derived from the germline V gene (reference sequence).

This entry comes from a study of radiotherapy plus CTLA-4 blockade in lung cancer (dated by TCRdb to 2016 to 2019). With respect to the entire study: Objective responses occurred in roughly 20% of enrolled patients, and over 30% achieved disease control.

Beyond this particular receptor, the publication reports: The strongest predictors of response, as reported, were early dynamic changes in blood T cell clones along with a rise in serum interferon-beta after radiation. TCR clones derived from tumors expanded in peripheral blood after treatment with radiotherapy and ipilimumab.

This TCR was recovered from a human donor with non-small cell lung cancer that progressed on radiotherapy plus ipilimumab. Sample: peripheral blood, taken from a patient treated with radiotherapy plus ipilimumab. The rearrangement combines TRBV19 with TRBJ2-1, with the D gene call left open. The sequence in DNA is TGTGCCAGTAGTCGATCGACTCTACCCAGAATGGGGTCCTACAATGAGCAGTTCTTC. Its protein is CASSRSTLPRMGSYNEQFF.